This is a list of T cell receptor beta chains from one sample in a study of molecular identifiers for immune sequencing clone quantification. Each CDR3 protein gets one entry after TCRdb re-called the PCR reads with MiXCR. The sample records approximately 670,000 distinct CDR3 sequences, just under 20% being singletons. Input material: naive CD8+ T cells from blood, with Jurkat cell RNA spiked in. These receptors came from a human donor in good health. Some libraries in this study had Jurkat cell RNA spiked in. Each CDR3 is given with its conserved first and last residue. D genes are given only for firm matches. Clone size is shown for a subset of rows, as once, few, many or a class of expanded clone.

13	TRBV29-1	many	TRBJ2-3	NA	CSVLQQSTDTQYF	TGCAGCGTTCTACAACAGAGCACAGATACGCAGTATTTT
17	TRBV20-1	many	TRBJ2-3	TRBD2	CSARDLAGEGSTDTQYF	TGCAGTGCTAGAGATCTAGCGGGAGAGGGTAGCACAGATACGCAGTATTTT
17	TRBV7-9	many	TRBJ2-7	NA	CASSFSSRVGGAGEQYF	TGTGCCAGCAGCTTCTCGTCCAGGGTAGGGGGGGCTGGTGAGCAGTACTTC
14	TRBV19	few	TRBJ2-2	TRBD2	CASSTTSASGELFF	TGTGCCAGTAGTACGACTAGCGCCTCCGGGGAGCTGTTTTTT
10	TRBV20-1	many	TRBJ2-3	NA	CSASSDTQYF	TGCAGTGCTAGCTCAGATACGCAGTATTTT
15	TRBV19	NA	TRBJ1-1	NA	CASSRGDMSNTEAFF	TGTGCCAGTTCGAGAGGAGACATGTCGAACACTGAAGCTTTCTTT
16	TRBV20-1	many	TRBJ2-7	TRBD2	CSARDPGLANSYEQYF	TGCAGTGCTAGAGATCCGGGACTAGCGAACTCCTACGAGCAGTACTTC
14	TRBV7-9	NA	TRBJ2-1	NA	CASSLSGLGSEQFF	TGTGCCAGCAGCTTATCGGGTCTAGGATCTGAGCAGTTCTTC
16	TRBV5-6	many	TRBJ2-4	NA	CASSFSKGIIGNIQYF	TGTGCCAGCAGCTTTTCAAAGGGGATAATCGGGAACATTCAGTACTTC
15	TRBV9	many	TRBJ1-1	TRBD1	CASSATNDRGPEAFF	TGTGCCAGCAGCGCGACGAACGACAGGGGGCCTGAAGCTTTCTTT
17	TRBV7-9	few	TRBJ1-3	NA	CASSLAFGAASGNTIYF	TGTGCCAGCAGCTTAGCGTTTGGGGCAGCCTCTGGAAACACCATATATTTT
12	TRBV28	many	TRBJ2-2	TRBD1	CASSTGAGELFF	TGTGCCAGCAGCACAGGGGCCGGGGAGCTGTTTTTT
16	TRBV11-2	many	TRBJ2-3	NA	CASSLGGYTLTDTQYF	TGTGCCAGCAGCTTAGGGGGTTATACCCTCACAGATACGCAGTATTTT
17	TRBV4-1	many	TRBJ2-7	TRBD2	CASSQDQPGLAVHEQYF	TGCGCCAGCAGCCAAGATCAACCGGGACTAGCGGTCCACGAGCAGTACTTC
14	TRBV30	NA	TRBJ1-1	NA	CAWSDPSLNTEALF	TGTGCCTGGAGTGACCCCAGTTTGAACACTGAAGCTCTCTTT
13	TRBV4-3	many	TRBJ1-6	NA	CASSPGHNSPLHF	TGCGCCAGCAGCCCTGGCCATAATTCACCCCTCCACTTT
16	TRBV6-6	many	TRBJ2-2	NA	CASSFTQSANTGELFF	TGTGCCAGCAGTTTCACACAATCGGCGAACACCGGGGAGCTGTTTTTT
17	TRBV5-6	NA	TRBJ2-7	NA	CASRVGGPLGASYEQYF	TGTGCCAGCAGGGTGGGGGGACCCCTCGGTGCCTCCTACGAGCAGTACTTC
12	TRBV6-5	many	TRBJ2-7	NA	CASISRTYEQYF	TGTGCCAGCATATCCCGGACCTACGAGCAGTACTTC
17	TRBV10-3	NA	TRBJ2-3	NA	CAISESRDTPHADTQYF	TGTGCCATCAGTGAGTCCCGGGACACCCCGCACGCAGATACGCAGTATTTT
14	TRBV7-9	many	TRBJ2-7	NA	CASSLEARAVEQYF	TGTGCCAGCAGCCTCGAGGCCAGGGCTGTTGAGCAGTACTTC
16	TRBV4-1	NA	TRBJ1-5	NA	CASSQELQGTRQPQHF	TGCGCCAGCAGCCAAGAATTGCAGGGGACACGGCAGCCCCAGCATTTT
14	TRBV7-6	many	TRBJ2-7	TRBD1	CASSLTGSAHEQYF	TGTGCCAGCAGCTTGACAGGGTCTGCCCACGAGCAGTACTTC
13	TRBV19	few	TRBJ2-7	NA	CASSTGDGGEQYF	TGTGCCAGTAGTACGGGGGACGGTGGGGAGCAGTACTTC
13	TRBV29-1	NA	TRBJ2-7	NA	CSVDAGNSYEQYF	TGCAGCGTTGATGCGGGTAATTCCTACGAGCAGTACTTC
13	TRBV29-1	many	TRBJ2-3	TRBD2	CSVDGTSGDTQYF	TGCAGCGTTGACGGGACTAGCGGAGATACGCAGTATTTT
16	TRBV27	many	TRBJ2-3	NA	CASSFHHTTRTDTQYF	TGTGCCAGCAGTTTCCACCACACAACTCGCACAGATACGCAGTATTTT
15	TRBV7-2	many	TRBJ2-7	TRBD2	CASSHRTSGGIEQYF	TGTGCCAGCAGCCACAGGACTAGCGGGGGAATCGAGCAGTACTTC
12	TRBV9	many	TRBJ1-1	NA	CASSRPGSEAFF	TGTGCCAGCAGTCGACCAGGATCCGAAGCTTTCTTT
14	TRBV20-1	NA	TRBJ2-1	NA	CSQSVGGSYNEQFF	TGCAGTCAATCGGTAGGAGGGTCCTACAATGAGCAGTTCTTC
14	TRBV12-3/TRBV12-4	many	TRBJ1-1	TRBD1	CASTPGQRYAEAFF	TGTGCCAGCACCCCGGGACAGCGTTACGCTGAAGCTTTCTTT
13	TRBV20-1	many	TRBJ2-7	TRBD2	CSARRTSSYEQYF	TGCAGTGCTAGAAGGACTAGCTCCTACGAGCAGTACTTC
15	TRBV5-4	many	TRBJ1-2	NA	CASSLGSGEYYGYTF	TGTGCCAGCAGCTTAGGTTCCGGGGAATACTATGGCTACACCTTC
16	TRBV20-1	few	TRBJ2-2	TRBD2	CSAMPRGGRDTGELFF	TGCAGTGCTATGCCCCGGGGGGGGAGGGACACCGGGGAGCTGTTTTTT
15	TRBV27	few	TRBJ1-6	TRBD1	CASSKQGDANSPLHF	TGTGCCAGCAGTAAACAGGGGGATGCTAATTCACCCCTCCACTTT
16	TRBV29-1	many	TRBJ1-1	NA	CSVRGVEWEEEMEAFF	TGCAGCGTTAGGGGTGTAGAATGGGAAGAAGAAATGGAAGCTTTCTTT
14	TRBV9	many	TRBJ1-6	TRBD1	CASSETGVNSPLHF	TGTGCCAGCAGCGAGACAGGGGTTAATTCACCCCTCCACTTT
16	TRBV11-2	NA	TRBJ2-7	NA	CASSLGPGTPTYEQYF	TGTGCCAGCAGCTTGGGGCCCGGGACACCTACCTACGAGCAGTACTTC
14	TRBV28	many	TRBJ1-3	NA	CATKFGGIGNTIYF	TGTGCCACCAAATTTGGGGGAATTGGAAACACCATATATTTT
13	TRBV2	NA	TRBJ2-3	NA	CASPTVGTDTQYF	TGTGCCAGCCCAACTGTCGGCACAGATACGCAGTATTTT
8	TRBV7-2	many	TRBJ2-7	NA	CASKGINF	TGTGCCAGCAAGGGGATAAACTTC
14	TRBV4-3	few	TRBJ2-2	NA	CASSQDSDTGELFF	TGCGCCAGCAGCCAAGATTCCGACACCGGGGAGCTGTTTTTT